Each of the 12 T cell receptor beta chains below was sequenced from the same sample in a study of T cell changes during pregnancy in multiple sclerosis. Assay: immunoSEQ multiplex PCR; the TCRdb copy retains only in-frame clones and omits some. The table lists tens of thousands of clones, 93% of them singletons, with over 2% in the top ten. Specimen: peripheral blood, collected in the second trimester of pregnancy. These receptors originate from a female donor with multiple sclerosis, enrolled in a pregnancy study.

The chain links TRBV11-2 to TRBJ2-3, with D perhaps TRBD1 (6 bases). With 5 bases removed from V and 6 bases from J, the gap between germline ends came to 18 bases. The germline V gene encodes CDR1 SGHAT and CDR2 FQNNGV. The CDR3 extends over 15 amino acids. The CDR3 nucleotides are TGTGCCAGCAGCCTGGGGGCGAGGCGAGGGGATACGCAGTATTTT. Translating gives CASSLGARRGDTQYF.

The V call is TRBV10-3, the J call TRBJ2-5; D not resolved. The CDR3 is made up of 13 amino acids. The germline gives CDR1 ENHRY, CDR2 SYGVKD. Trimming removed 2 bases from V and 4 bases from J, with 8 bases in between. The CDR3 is CAISEVSGETQYF. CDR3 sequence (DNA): TGTGCCATCAGTGAGGTGTCAGGAGAGACCCAGTACTTC.

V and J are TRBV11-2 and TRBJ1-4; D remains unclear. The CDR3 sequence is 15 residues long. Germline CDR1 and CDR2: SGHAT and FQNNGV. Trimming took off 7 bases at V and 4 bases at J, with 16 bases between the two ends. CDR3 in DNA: TGTGCCAGCACCCCGGCGGGCAGGCATAATGAAAAACTGTTTTTT. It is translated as CASTPAGRHNEKLFF.

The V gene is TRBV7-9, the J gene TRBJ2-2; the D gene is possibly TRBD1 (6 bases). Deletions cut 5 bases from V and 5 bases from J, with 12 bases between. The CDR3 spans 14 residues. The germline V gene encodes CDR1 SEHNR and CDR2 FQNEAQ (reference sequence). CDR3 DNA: TGTGCCAGCAGCGTTATAGGGGGAACCGGGGAGCTGTTTTTT. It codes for CASSVIGGTGELFF. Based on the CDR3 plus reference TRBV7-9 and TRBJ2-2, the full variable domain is DTGVSQNPRHKITKRGQNVTFRCDPISEHNRLYWYRQTLGQGPEFLTYFQNEAQLEKSRLLSDRFSAERPKGSFSTLEIQRTEQGDSAMYLCASSVIGGTGELFFGEGSRLTVL.

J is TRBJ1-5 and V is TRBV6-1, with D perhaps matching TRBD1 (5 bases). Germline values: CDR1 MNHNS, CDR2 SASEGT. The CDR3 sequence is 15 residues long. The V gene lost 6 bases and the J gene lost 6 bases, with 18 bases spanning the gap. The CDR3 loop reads CASRGAGPTGQPQHF. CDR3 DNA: TGTGCCAGCAGGGGAGCGGGCCCCACAGGTCAGCCCCAGCATTTT.

In DNA form, the CDR3 reads TGTGCCAGCAGCCTCGGGTTCAATGAAAAACTGTTTTTT. Translated: CASSLGFNEKLFF. The J gene is TRBJ1-4, the V gene TRBV7-9; no clear D. The length of the CDR3 is 13 residues. Germline-derived CDR1 and CDR2 are SEHNR and FQNEAQ (reference sequence). With 5 bases removed from V and 5 bases from J, the gap between germline ends came to 9 bases.

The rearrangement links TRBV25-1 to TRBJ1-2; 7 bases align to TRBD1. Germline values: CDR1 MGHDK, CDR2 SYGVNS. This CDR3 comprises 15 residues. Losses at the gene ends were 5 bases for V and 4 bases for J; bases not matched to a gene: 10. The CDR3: CASSKTGVGAYGYTF. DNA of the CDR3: TGTGCCAGCAGTAAAACAGGGGTTGGGGCCTATGGCTACACCTTC.

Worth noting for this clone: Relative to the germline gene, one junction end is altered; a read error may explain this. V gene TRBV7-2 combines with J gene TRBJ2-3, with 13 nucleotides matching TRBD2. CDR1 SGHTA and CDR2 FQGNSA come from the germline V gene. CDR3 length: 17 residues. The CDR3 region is CASSVALAGGLLDTQYF. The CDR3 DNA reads TGTGCCAGCAGCGTAGCACTAGCGGGGGGGCTCTTGGATACGCAGTATTTT.

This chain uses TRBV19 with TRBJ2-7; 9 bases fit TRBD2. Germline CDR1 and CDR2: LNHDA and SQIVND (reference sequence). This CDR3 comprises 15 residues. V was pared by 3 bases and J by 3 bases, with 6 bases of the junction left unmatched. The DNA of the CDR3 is TGTGCCAGTAGTATTCTAGCGGGAAACTTCTACGAGCAGTACTTC. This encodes CASSILAGNFYEQYF.

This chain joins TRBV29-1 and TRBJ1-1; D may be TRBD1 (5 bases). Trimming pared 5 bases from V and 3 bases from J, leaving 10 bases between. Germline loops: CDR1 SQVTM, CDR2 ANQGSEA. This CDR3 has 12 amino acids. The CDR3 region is CSVHQGYTEAFF. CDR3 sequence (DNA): TGCAGCGTTCACCAGGGTTACACTGAAGCTTTCTTT.

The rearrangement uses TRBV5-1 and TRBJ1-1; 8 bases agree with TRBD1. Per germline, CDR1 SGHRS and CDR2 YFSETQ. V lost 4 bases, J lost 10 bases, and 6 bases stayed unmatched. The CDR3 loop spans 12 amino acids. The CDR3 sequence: CASSVRGLRAFF. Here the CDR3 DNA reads TGCGCCAGCAGCGTCAGGGGGCTCCGAGCTTTCTTT.

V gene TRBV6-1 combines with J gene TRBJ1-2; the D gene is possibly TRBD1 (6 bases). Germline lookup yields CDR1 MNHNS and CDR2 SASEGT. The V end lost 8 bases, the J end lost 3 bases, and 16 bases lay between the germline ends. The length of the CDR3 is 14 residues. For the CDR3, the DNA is TGTGCCAGCTATGTAACCGGGACATACTATGGCTACACCTTC. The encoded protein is CASYVTGTYYGYTF.